The TCR beta chain described here comes from a study of glioma-infiltrating T cells. Study findings and constraints: Non-neoplastic patients had below-expected tissue-blood divergence, while all gliomas exceeded expectation.

In regard to this clonotype: Its matching antigen is unknown. The junction differs from germline at one of its ends, possibly a read error.

Using RNA template, CDR3s of TCR alpha and beta were amplified with iRepertoire arm-PCR. TCRdb ran MiXCR on the multiplex PCR reads and lists one entry per CDR3 protein. The sample includes some 10,000 distinct CDR3 sequences, under 60% seen only once; the top ten take about 20%. The V gene's germline CDR1 is SGHTA and CDR2 FQGNSA. This CDR3 contains 15 residues. The chain couples TRBV7-2 to TRBJ1-5; perhaps TRBD1 as D (5 bases). Sequenced: glioma tissue, nonneoplastic brain tissue, or PBMCs (not recorded which). The receptor's source is a human donor with low-grade glioma or glioblastoma, undergoing nonglioma brain surgery, or in good health (not recorded which). The CDR3 coding sequence is TGTGCCAGCAGCCTTTTGGGGGAGAGCAATCATCCCCAGCATTTT. It encodes CASSLLGESNHPQHF.